The clone carrying this T cell receptor beta chain was seen a few times. The CDR3 consists of 16 residues. Germline CDR1 reads MRHNA; CDR2 reads SNTAGT. The junction had 11 bases not matched to a gene; V was cut back by 6 bases and J by 3 bases. Profiling relied on immunoSEQ multiplex PCR, and the TCRdb table lists in-frame clones only, not all of them. The sample has tens of thousands of clones, 82% seen once. The data originate from a study of glioma-infiltrating T cells after dendritic cell vaccination. This clonotype was sampled from a human donor with glioblastoma. V gene TRBV6-4 combines with J gene TRBJ2-3; 8 nucleotides match TRBD2. Sample: blood, taken before dendritic cell vaccination. For the CDR3, the DNA is TGTGCCAGCAGCCAAAGAGCGGGGGCTGGGACAGATACGCAGTATTTT. Amino acids: CASSQRAGAGTDTQYF.